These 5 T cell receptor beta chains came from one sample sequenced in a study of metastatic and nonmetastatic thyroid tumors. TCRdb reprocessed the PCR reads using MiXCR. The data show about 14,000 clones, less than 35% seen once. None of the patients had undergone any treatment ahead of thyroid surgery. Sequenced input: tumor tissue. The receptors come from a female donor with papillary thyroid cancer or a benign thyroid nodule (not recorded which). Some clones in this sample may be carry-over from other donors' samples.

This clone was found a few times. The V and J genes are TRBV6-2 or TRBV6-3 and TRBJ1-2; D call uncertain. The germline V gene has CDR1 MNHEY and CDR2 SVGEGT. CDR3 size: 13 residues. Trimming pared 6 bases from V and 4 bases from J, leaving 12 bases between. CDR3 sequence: CASSLGQSYGYTF. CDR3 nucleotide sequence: TGTGCCAGCAGCTTAGGCCAGAGCTATGGCTACACCTTC.

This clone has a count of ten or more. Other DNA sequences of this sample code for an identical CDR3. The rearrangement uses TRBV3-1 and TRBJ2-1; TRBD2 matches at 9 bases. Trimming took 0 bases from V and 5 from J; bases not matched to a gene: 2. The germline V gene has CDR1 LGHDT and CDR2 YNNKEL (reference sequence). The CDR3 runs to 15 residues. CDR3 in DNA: TGTGCCAGCAGCCAAGACGGACTAGCGAACAATGAGCAGTTCTTC. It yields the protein CASSQDGLANNEQFF.

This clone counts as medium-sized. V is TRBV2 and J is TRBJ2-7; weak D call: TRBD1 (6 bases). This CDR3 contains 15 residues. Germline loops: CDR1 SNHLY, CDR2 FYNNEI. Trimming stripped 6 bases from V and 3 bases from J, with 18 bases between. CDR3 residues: CASRPGQSIIYEQYF. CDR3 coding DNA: TGTGCCAGCAGACCCGGACAGTCTATTATCTACGAGCAGTACTTC.

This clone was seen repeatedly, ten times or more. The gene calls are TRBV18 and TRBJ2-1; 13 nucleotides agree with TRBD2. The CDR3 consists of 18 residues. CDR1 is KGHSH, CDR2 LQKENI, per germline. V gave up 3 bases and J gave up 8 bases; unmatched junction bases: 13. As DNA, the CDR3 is TGTGCCAGCTCACCCCGCCCCTCCACTAGCGGGAGGGCCGATGAGCAGTTCTTC. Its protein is CASSPRPSTSGRADEQFF. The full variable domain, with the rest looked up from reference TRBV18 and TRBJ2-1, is NAGVMQNPRHLVRRRGQEARLRCSPMKGHSHVYWYRQLPEEGLKFMVYLQKENIIDESGMPKERFSAEFPKEGPSILRIQQVVRGDSAAYFCASSPRPSTSGRADEQFFGPGTRLTVL.

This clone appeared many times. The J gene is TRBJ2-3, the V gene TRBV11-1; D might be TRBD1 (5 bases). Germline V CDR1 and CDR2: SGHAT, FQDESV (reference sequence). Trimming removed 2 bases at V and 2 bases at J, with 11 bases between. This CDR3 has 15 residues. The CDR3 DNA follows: TGTGCCAGCAGCTTATCCAGGGCCCTCACAGATACGCAGTATTTT. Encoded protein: CASSLSRALTDTQYF.